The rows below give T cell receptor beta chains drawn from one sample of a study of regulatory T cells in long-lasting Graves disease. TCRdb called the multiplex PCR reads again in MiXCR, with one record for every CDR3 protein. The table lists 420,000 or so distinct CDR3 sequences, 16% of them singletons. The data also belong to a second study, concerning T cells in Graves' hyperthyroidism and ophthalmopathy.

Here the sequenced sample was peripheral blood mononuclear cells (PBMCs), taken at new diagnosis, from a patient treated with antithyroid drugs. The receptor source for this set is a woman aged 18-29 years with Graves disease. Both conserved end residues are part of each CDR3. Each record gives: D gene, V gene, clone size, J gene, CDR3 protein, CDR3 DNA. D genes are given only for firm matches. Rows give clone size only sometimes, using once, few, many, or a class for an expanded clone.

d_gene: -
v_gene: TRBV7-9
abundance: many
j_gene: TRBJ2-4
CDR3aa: CASSLGWAENIQYF
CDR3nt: TGTGCCAGCAGCTTAGGGTGGGCGGAAAACATTCAGTACTTC

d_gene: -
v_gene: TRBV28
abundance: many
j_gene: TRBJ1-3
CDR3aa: CASSLWLGPASGNTIYF
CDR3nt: TGTGCCAGCAGTTTATGGCTGGGCCCCGCCTCTGGAAACACCATATATTTT

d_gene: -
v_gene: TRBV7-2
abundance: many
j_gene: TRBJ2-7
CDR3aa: CASSLVGSGFHAYEQYF
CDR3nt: TGTGCCAGCAGCTTAGTTGGCAGCGGGTTCCACGCCTACGAGCAGTACTTC

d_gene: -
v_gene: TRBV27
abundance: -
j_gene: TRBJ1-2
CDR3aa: CASSSLSSTPLYGYTF
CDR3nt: TGTGCCAGCAGTTCCCTTAGTTCAACCCCTCTCTATGGCTACACCTTC

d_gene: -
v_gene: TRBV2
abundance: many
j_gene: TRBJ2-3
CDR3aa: CASSSPGIYTQYF
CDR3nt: TGTGCCAGCAGTTCTCCCGGGATCTATACGCAGTATTTT

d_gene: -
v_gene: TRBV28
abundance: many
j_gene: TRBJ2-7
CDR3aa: CASSLLAISYEQYF
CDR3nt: TGTGCCAGCAGTTTACTAGCCATTTCCTACGAGCAGTACTTC

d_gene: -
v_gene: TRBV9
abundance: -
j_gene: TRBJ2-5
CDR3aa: CASSPSGAGPYQETQYF
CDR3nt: TGTGCCAGCTCACCAAGTGGGGCAGGGCCGTACCAAGAGACCCAGTACTTC

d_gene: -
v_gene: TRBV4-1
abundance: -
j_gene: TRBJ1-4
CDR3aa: CASSQVGDARASEKLFF
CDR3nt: TGCGCCAGCAGCCAAGTTGGTGATGCCAGGGCGTCTGAAAAACTGTTTTTT

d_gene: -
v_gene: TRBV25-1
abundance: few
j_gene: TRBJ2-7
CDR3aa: CASRSGESYEQYF
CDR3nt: TGTGCCAGTCGGTCCGGGGAAAGCTACGAGCAGTACTTC

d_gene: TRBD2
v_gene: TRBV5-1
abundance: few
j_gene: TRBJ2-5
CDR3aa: CASSPPGGEETQYF
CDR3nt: TGCGCCAGCAGCCCCCCCGGGGGGGAAGAGACCCAGTACTTC

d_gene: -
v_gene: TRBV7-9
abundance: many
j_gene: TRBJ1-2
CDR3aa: CASSLAPGHYGYTF
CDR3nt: TGTGCCAGCAGCTTAGCCCCGGGCCACTATGGCTACACCTTC

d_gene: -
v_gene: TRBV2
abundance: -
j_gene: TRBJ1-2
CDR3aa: CASSGGSGSLPYGYTF
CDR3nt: TGTGCCAGCAGTGGAGGTTCGGGCAGTCTGCCCTATGGCTACACCTTC

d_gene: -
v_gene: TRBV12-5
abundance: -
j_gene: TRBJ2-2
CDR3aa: CASAYNTGELFF
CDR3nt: TGTGCTAGTGCTTACAACACCGGGGAGCTGTTTTTT

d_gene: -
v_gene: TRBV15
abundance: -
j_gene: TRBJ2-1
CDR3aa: CATSRARGRGNYNEQFF
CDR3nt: TGTGCCACCAGCAGAGCTCGGGGCAGGGGCAACTACAATGAGCAGTTCTTC

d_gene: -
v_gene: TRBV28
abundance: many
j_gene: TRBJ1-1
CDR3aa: CASSFWFGRKLEAFF
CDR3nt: TGTGCCAGCAGTTTTTGGTTTGGCAGGAAACTCGAAGCTTTCTTT

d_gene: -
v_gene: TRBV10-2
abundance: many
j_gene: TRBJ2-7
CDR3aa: CASTFQEVILYEQYF
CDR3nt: TGCGCCAGCACCTTTCAGGAGGTAATCCTCTACGAGCAGTACTTC

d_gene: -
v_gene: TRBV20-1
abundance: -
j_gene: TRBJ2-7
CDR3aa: CSARDEVTVYEQYF
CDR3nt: TGCAGTGCTAGAGATGAGGTGACAGTGTACGAGCAGTACTTC

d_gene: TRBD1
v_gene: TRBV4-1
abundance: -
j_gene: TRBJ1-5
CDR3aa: CASSQADRDNQPQHF
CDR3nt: TGCGCCAGCAGCCAAGCCGACAGGGACAATCAGCCCCAGCATTTT

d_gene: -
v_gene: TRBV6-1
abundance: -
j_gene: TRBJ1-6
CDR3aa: CASSEPPTRRLYNSPLHF
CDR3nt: TGTGCCAGCAGTGAACCCCCCACTAGACGGCTATATAATTCACCCCTCCACTTT

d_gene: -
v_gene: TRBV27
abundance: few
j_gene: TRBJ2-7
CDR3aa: CASSSQNDYEQYF
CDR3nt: TGTGCCAGCAGTTCCCAAAACGATTACGAGCAGTACTTC

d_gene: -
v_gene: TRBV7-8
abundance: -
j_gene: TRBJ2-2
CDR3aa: CASSLVGANTGELFF
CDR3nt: TGTGCCAGCAGCTTAGTAGGAGCGAACACCGGGGAGCTGTTTTTT

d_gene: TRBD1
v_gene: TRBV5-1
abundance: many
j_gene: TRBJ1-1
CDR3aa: CASSGDRGPSVEAFF
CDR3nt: TGCGCCAGCAGCGGAGACAGGGGGCCGTCCGTTGAAGCTTTCTTT

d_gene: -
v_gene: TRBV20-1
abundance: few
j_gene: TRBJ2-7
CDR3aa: CSVADTPYEQYF
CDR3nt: TGCAGTGTGGCGGACACCCCCTACGAGCAGTACTTC

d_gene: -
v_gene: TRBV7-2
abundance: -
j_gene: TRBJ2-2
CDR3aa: CASRRAGVGGELFF
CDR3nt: TGTGCCAGTCGGCGGGCCGGGGTTGGCGGGGAGCTGTTTTTT

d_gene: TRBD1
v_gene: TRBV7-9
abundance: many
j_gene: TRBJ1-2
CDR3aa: CASSLKGQRQSFAYGYTF
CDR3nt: TGTGCCAGCAGCTTAAAGGGACAGAGACAAAGTTTCGCCTATGGCTACACCTTC

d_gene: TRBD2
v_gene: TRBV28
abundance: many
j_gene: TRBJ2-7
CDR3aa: CASRPGTSLSEQYF
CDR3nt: TGTGCCAGCAGGCCCGGGACTAGTTTATCCGAGCAGTACTTC

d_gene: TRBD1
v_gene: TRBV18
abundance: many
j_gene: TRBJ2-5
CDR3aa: CASSQRTGGYGTQYF
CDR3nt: TGTGCCAGCTCACAAAGGACAGGGGGCTACGGGACCCAGTACTTC

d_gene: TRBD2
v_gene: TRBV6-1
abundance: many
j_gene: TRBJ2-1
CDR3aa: CASSEVTSGSGDEQFF
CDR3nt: TGTGCCAGCAGTGAAGTGACTAGCGGGAGTGGGGACGAGCAGTTCTTC

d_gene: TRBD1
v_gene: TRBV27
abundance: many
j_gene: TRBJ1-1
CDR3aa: CASSPRTGINTEAFF
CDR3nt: TGTGCCAGCAGTCCACGGACAGGCATTAACACTGAAGCTTTCTTT

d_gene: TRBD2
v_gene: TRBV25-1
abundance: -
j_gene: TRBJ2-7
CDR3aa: CASSEGLLLSGKPYEQYF
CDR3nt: TGTGCCAGCAGTGAAGGCCTGTTGCTCAGCGGGAAGCCCTACGAGCAGTACTTC

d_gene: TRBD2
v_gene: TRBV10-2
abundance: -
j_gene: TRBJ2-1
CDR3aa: CASSRLAGGDEQFF
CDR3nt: TGCGCCAGCAGTCGACTAGCGGGAGGCGATGAGCAGTTCTTC

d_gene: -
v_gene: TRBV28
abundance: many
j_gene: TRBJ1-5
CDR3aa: CASTLLSGSGNQPQHF
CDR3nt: TGTGCCAGCACCCTCTTGTCAGGTAGTGGCAATCAGCCCCAGCATTTT

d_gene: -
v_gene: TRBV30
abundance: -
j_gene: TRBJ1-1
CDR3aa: CAWSTRDTEAFF
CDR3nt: TGTGCCTGGAGCACGAGGGACACTGAAGCTTTCTTT

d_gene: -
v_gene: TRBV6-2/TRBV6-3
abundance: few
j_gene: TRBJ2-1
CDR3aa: CASSYSPANEQFF
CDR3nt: TGTGCCAGCAGTTACTCCCCGGCCAATGAGCAGTTCTTC

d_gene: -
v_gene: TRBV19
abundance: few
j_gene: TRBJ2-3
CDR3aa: CASSPRRASTDTQYF
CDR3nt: TGTGCCAGTAGTCCCCGTAGGGCTAGCACAGATACGCAGTATTTT

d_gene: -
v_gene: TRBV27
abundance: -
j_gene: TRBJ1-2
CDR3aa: CASSPTFPNYGYTF
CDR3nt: TGTGCCAGCAGCCCTACGTTCCCTAACTATGGCTACACCTTC

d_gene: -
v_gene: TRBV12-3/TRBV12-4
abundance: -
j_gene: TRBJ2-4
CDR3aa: CASSRDSLAKSIQYF
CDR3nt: TGTGCCAGCAGTAGAGACAGTCTAGCCAAAAGCATTCAGTACTTC

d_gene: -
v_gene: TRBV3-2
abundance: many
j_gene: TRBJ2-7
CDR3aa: CASSQGRGENHEQYF
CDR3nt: TGTGCCAGCAGCCAAGGACGGGGCGAGAACCACGAGCAGTACTTC

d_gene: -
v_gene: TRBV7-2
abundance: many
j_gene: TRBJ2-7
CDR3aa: CASSLAALASYEQYF
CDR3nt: TGTGCCAGCAGCTTAGCTGCACTGGCCTCCTACGAGCAGTACTTC

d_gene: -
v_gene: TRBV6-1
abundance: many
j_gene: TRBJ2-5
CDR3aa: CASNNRRGTQYF
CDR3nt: TGTGCCAGCAACAACAGGCGGGGGACCCAGTACTTC

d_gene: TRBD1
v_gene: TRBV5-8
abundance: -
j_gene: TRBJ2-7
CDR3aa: CASREGTGFSYEQYF
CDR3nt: TGTGCCAGCAGGGAGGGGACAGGGTTCTCCTACGAGCAGTACTTC

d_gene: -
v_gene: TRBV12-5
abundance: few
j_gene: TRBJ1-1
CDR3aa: CASGLYTGQAFF
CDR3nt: TGTGCTAGTGGTTTGTACACAGGGCAGGCTTTCTTT

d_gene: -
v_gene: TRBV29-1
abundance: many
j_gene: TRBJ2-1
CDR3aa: CSVGRRAPTGGNEQFF
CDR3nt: TGCAGCGTTGGAAGGCGGGCCCCGACAGGAGGGAATGAGCAGTTCTTC

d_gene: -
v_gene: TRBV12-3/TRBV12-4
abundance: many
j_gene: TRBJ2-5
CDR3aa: CASSSRDLQETQYF
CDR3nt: TGTGCCAGCAGTTCCCGGGACTTACAAGAGACCCAGTACTTC

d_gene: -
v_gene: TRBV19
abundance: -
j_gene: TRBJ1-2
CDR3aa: CASSAGTRGYTF
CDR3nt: TGTGCCAGTTCTGCCGGGACTCGTGGCTACACCTTC

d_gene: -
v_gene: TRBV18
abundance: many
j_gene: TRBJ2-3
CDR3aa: CASSQRAGNTDTQYF
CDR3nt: TGTGCCAGCTCCCAGAGGGCTGGGAACACAGATACGCAGTATTTT

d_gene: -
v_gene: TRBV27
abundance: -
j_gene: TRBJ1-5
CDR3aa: CASSLGLRGNQPQHF
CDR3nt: TGTGCCAGCAGTTTGGGACTCAGGGGTAATCAGCCCCAGCATTTT

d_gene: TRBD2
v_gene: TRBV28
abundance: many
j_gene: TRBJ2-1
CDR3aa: CASSPLAGAGDEQFF
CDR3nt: TGTGCCAGCAGCCCCTTGGCGGGAGCGGGAGATGAGCAGTTCTTC

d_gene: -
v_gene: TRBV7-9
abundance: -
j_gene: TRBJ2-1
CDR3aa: CASKGEHNEQFF
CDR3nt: TGTGCCAGCAAAGGGGAACACAATGAGCAGTTCTTC

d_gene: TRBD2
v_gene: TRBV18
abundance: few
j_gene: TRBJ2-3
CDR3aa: CASSPLSSGSLTDTQYF
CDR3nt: TGTGCCAGCTCACCGCTCTCTAGCGGGAGTTTGACAGATACGCAGTATTTT

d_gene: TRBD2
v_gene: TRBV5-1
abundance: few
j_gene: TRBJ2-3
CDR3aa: CASSPTGTSGISDTQYF
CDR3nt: TGCGCCAGCAGCCCAACCGGGACTAGCGGGATCTCAGATACGCAGTATTTT

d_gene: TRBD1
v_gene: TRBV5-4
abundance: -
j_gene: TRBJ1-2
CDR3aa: CASSFDRADYGYTF
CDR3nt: TGTGCCAGCAGCTTCGACAGGGCGGACTATGGCTACACCTTC

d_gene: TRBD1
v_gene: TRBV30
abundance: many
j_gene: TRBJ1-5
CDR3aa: CAWSVRGQKNQPQHF
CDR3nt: TGTGCCTGGAGTGTACGGGGACAGAAAAATCAGCCCCAGCATTTT

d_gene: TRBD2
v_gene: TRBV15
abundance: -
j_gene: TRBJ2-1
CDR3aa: CATSRTSGRNNEQFF
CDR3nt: TGTGCCACCAGCAGGACTAGCGGGAGGAATAATGAGCAGTTCTTC

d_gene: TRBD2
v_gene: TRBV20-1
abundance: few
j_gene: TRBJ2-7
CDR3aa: CSASGGWEQYF
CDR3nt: TGCAGTGCTAGCGGGGGGTGGGAGCAGTACTTC